The 23 T cell receptor beta chains in this list originate from one sample, sequenced in a study of blood T cell repertoires in COVID-19. Generated by immunoSEQ multiplex PCR, the TCRdb table keeps only in-frame clones and is missing some. Of about 59,000 clones in the sample, more than 80% were seen once. Sequences were obtained from peripheral blood. These receptors came from an older man with acute or convalescent COVID-19.

J is TRBJ2-1 and V is TRBV10-2; 11 bases agree with TRBD2. This CDR3 has 17 residues. Trimming at V came to 1 base and at J to 4 bases, leaving 6 bases not matched to a gene. Germline lookup yields CDR1 WSHSY and CDR2 SAAADI. CDR3 amino acids: CASSEFLAGGLYNEQFF. The CDR3 coding sequence is TGCGCCAGCAGTGAGTTTCTAGCGGGGGGTCTGTACAATGAGCAGTTCTTC.

The chain is built from TRBV6-5 and TRBJ1-4, with a weak D call TRBD1 (5 bases). The CDR3 is 15 amino acids. Trimming cost V 2 bases and J 5 bases, with 12 bases left between them. CDR1 is MNHEY, CDR2 SVGAGI, per germline. The CDR3 here is CASSYLAGSNEKLFF. The CDR3 DNA is TGTGCCAGCAGTTACCTGGCAGGGTCCAATGAAAAACTGTTTTTT.

The chain recombines TRBV2 with TRBJ1-1, with D possibly matching TRBD1 (6 bases). This CDR3 contains 14 residues. Trimming cost V 6 bases and J 6 bases, with 17 bases left between them. Germline-derived CDR1 and CDR2 are SNHLY and FYNNEI. The DNA for the CDR3 is TGTGCCAGCAGCCCTACCGTGACAGGAGCTGAAGCTTTCTTT. It translates to CASSPTVTGAEAFF.

V usage is TRBV15 and J usage is TRBJ1-1, with 9 bases identical to TRBD1. Trimming took 2 bases from V and 8 from J; bases not matched to a gene: 6. Germline lookup yields CDR1 LNHNV and CDR2 YYDKDF (reference sequence). CDR3 length: 14 residues. This CDR3 is CATSRPPQGAEAFF. For the CDR3, the DNA is TGTGCCACCAGCAGACCCCCACAGGGGGCAGAAGCTTTCTTT.

The genes are TRBV5-1 and TRBJ1-4; TRBD1 matches at 7 bases. The CDR3 spans 16 residues. The V gene end was trimmed by 0 bases and the J gene end by 3 bases; junction bases not matched to a gene: 5. Germline values: CDR1 SGHRS, CDR2 YFSETQ. Here the CDR3 DNA reads TGCGCCAGCAGCTTGGCCGGCACAGGGGCTAATGAAAAACTGTTTTTT. Its translation: CASSLAGTGANEKLFF.

The chain combines TRBV7-9 with TRBJ2-2; no clear D gene. Germline CDR1 is SEHNR and CDR2 is FQNEAQ (reference sequence). V lost 1 base and J 0 bases, leaving 12 bases between the germline ends. The CDR3 length is 17 residues. The CDR3 reads CASSLGSAGANTGELFF. The CDR3 bases are TGTGCCAGCAGCTTAGGTTCGGCAGGCGCGAACACCGGGGAGCTGTTTTTT.

The chain carries TRBV11-2 and TRBJ2-4, with 7 bases fitting TRBD2. Germline CDR1 and CDR2: SGHAT and FQNNGV. The CDR3 runs 14 residues. Trimming at V came to 5 bases and at J to 8 bases, leaving 9 bases not matched to a gene. The chain's CDR3 is CASSQGRARDIQYF. CDR3 sequence (DNA): TGTGCCAGCAGCCAAGGGAGGGCCCGGGACATTCAGTACTTC.

V gene TRBV24-1 combines with J gene TRBJ2-5, with D possibly TRBD1 on 5 matching bases. The CDR3 contains 13 residues. Germline values: CDR1 KGHDR, CDR2 SFDVKD. Trimming removed 4 bases at V and 3 bases at J, with 8 bases between. This CDR3 is CATSDDRKETQYF. CDR3 DNA: TGTGCCACCAGTGACGACAGAAAAGAGACCCAGTACTTC.

The V gene is TRBV9, the J gene TRBJ1-2, with TRBD1 as a possible D gene (5 bases). Trimming removed 4 bases at V and 3 bases at J, with 16 bases between. Germline assignment: CDR1 SGDLS and CDR2 YYNGEE. CDR3 length equals 15 residues. The CDR3 spells CASSPLAGWDYGYTF. As DNA, the CDR3 is TGTGCCAGCAGCCCTCTGGCAGGGTGGGACTATGGCTACACCTTC.

The chain joins TRBV19 to TRBJ2-6; 7 nucleotides align to TRBD1. The CDR3 totals 14 residues. Losses at the gene ends were 7 bases for V and 2 bases for J; bases not matched to a gene: 2. Per germline, CDR1 LNHDA and CDR2 SQIVND (reference sequence). CDR3 sequence: CASTTGAGANVLTF. CDR3 bases: TGTGCCAGTACAACAGGGGCTGGGGCCAACGTCCTGACTTTC.

The V call is TRBV6-5, the J call TRBJ2-7; D is perhaps TRBD2 (5 bases). V lost 6 bases and J lost 1, with 13 bases in between. In germline, CDR1 is MNHEY, CDR2 SVGAGI. The CDR3 length is 14 residues. The CDR3 DNA sequence: TGTGCCAGCAGCTCACCCCGGGATTCCTACGAGCAGTACTTC. Translating it yields CASSSPRDSYEQYF.

The V call is TRBV5-1, the J call TRBJ2-5; D may be TRBD2 (5 bases). Germline loops: CDR1 SGHRS, CDR2 YFSETQ. This CDR3 is 16 amino acids long. Trimming cost V 6 bases and J 0 bases, with 18 bases left between them. The CDR3 DNA sequence: TGCGCCAGCACAAGAGCTTGGAGGCAACACCAAGAGACCCAGTACTTC. It codes for CASTRAWRQHQETQYF.

Only a few counts were recorded for this clone. The chain's CDR3 is CASSTNSGTFSNQPQHF. CDR3 DNA: TGTGCCAGTAGTACCAACTCTGGTACCTTTAGCAATCAGCCCCAGCATTTT. This rearrangement joins TRBV19 to TRBJ1-5; D unclear. Germline V gene data show CDR1 as LNHDA and CDR2 as SQIVND (reference sequence). Trimming cost V 4 bases and J 0 bases, with 16 bases left between them. The CDR3 sequence is 17 residues long.

The chain is built from TRBV14 and TRBJ2-5, with 8 bases lining up with TRBD2. V gave up 4 bases and J gave up 5 bases; unmatched junction bases: 3. The CDR3 is 13 amino acids. The germline V gene encodes CDR1 SGHDN and CDR2 FVKESK. CDR3 DNA sequence: TGTGCCAGCAGCCGGACTAGCTGGGAGACCCAGTACTTC. Protein product: CASSRTSWETQYF.

The chain has TRBV7-2 and TRBJ2-7; 15 bases fit TRBD2. Losses at the gene ends were 3 bases for V and 5 bases for J; bases not matched to a gene: 5. CDR3 length: 16 residues. CDR1 SGHTA and CDR2 FQGNSA come from the germline V gene. The CDR3, as DNA: TGTGCCAGCAGCTTCCGGACTAGCGGGGGGGCCCACGAGCAGTACTTC. Amino acid sequence: CASSFRTSGGAHEQYF.

Details on this clone: At one of its ends the junction is not consistent with the germline gene, which may arise from a read error. The genes are TRBV11-2 and TRBJ2-7; D may correspond to TRBD1 or TRBD2 (6 bases each). The CDR3 is 14 residues long. CDR1 SGHAT and CDR2 FQNNGV come from the germline V gene. The CDR3 protein is CASSLGGGSYEQYF. CDR3 sequence (DNA): TGTGCCAGCAGTTTAGGAGGGGGCTCCTACGAGCAGTACTTC.

V gene TRBV28 combines with J gene TRBJ1-1; D might be TRBD1 (6 bases). The CDR3 covers 17 residues. Trimming shortened V by 5 bases and J by 3 bases, and 22 bases separated the two germline ends. CDR1 is MDHEN, CDR2 SYDVKM, per germline. The CDR3 DNA is TGTGCCAGCAGTCCCCTCGGGTCAGGGGTTAGAGACACTGAAGCTTTCTTT. Its protein product is CASSPLGSGVRDTEAFF.

V gene TRBV5-1 combines with J gene TRBJ1-5; D not resolved. The germline CDR1 and CDR2 sequences are SGHRS and YFSETQ. V was cut by 0 bases and J by 0 bases, with 7 bases left in between. CDR3 length: 15 amino acids. The CDR3 loop is CASSLAGVSNQPQHF. As DNA, the CDR3 is TGCGCCAGCAGCTTGGCCGGGGTTAGCAATCAGCCCCAGCATTTT.

The J gene is TRBJ2-2, the V gene TRBV11-2, with a possible D match to TRBD1 (5 bases). CDR1 is SGHAT and CDR2 is FQNNGV in the germline V gene. The CDR3 consists of 14 residues. V was clipped by 5 bases and J by 1 base, with 8 bases between them. This chain's CDR3 is CASSRDRNTGELFF. The CDR3 DNA sequence: TGTGCCAGCAGCCGCGACAGGAACACCGGGGAGCTGTTTTTT.

The sample holds a few counts of this clone. This sequence joins TRBV2 and TRBJ1-5; 9 nucleotides agree with TRBD1. Unmatched junction bases numbered 7, after V lost 5 bases and J lost 5 bases. This CDR3 has 15 amino acids. CDR1 is SNHLY and CDR2 is FYNNEI in the germline V gene. The CDR3 coding sequence is TGTGCCAGCAGTAAGGGACAGGGTGTCGATCAGCCCCAGCATTTT. This translates into CASSKGQGVDQPQHF. The entire variable domain, with the rest obtained from reference TRBV2 and TRBJ1-5, is as follows: EPEVTQTPSHQVTQMGQEVILRCVPISNHLYFYWYRQILGQKVEFLVSFYNNEISEKSEIFDDQFSVERPDGSNFTLKIRSTKLEDSAMYFCASSKGQGVDQPQHFGDGTRLSIL.

This chain joins TRBV5-6 and TRBJ1-6; 12 positions match TRBD1. Germline lookup yields CDR1 SGHDT and CDR2 YYEEEE. This CDR3 is built from 16 residues. After removal of 4 bases from V and 9 bases from J, the junction contained 8 bases not matched to a gene. The CDR3 is CASSPGQGAKSSPLHF. In DNA, the CDR3 is TGTGCCAGCAGCCCGGGACAGGGGGCCAAGTCTTCACCCCTCCACTTT.

This clone has just one count. The V call is TRBV9, the J call TRBJ2-5, with D maybe TRBD1 (6 bases). The CDR3 loop spans 13 amino acids. CDR1 SGDLS and CDR2 YYNGEE come from the germline V gene. V was trimmed by 6 bases and J by 1 base, leaving 10 bases between them. The CDR3 DNA sequence: TGTGCCAGCAACAGGGACCCCCAAGAGACCCAGTACTTC. Translated, it gives CASNRDPQETQYF. Full variable domain (remainder filled in from reference TRBV9 and TRBJ2-5): DSGVTQTPKHLITATGQRVTLRCSPRSGDLSVYWYQQSLDQGLQFLIQYYNGEERAKGNILERFSAQQFPDLHSELNLSSLELGDSALYFCASNRDPQETQYFGPGTRLLVL.

This chain connects TRBV12-3 or TRBV12-4 to TRBJ2-2, with TRBD1 matching 7 bases. Trimming removed 7 bases from V and 6 bases from J; junction bases left unmatched: 5. CDR3 length: 13 residues. CDR3 loop: CASNPTGPGELFF. CDR3 coding DNA: TGTGCCAGCAATCCGACAGGGCCCGGGGAGCTGTTTTTT.